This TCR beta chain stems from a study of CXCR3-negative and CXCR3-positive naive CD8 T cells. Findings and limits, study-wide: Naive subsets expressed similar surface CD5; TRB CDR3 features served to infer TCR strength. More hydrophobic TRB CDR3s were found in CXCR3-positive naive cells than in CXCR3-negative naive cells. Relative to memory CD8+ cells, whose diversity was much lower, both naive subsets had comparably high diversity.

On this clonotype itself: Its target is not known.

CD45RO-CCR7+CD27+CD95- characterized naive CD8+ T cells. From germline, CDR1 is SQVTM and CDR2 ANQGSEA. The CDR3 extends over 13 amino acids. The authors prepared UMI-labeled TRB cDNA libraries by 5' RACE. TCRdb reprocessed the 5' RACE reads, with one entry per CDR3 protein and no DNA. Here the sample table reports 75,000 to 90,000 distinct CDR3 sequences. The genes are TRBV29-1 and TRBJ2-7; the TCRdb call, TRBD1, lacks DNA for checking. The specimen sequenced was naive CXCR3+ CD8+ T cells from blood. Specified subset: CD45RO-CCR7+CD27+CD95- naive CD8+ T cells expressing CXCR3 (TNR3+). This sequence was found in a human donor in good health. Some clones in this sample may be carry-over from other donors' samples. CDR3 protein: CSVVRTGTYEQYF.